This passage covers 2 T cell receptor beta chains from one sample sequenced in a study of T cells after yellow fever vaccination. TCRdb re-called the 5' RACE reads through MiXCR, storing one row per CDR3 protein. The sample has around 400,000 distinct CDR3 sequences, about 9.9% seen once. This specimen consisted of PBMCs, obtained on the day of the first yellow fever vaccination. These receptors were taken from a man aged 18 to 35 who received the YFV17D yellow fever vaccine.

This chain connects TRBV11-2 to TRBJ2-1; D is perhaps TRBD1 (5 bases). The CDR3 covers 14 residues. CDR1 and CDR2 (germline): SGHAT, FQNNGV. Deletions cut 1 base from V and 6 bases from J, with 10 bases between. DNA for the CDR3: TGTGCCAGCAGCTTAGGGACATTGGGCAATGAGCAGTTCTTC. Translating gives CASSLGTLGNEQFF.

In its sample, this clonotype was seen a few times. This sequence joins TRBV27 and TRBJ2-2; 10 positions agree with TRBD1. CDR1 and CDR2 (germline): MNHEY, SMNVEV (reference sequence). There are 15 residues in the CDR3. The ends lost 6 bases at V and 5 bases at J; junction bases unmatched: 6. The CDR3 is CASRRQGAPTGELFF. The CDR3 nucleotides read TGTGCCAGCAGACGACAGGGGGCGCCGACCGGGGAGCTGTTTTTT.